This TCR beta chain came from a study of T cell responses to AZD1222 COVID-19 vaccine. From germline, CDR1 is MNHEY and CDR2 SVGAGI. The CDR3 loop spans 15 amino acids. Trimming removed 8 bases from V and 3 bases from J; junction bases left unmatched: 12. This clone was seen a single time. Its antigen is not known. The table came from immunoSEQ multiplex PCR; TCRdb's copy has only in-frame clones and leaves some out. This sample yields 100,000 to 150,000 clones, of which 75% to 95% are seen a single time; about 7% belongs to the top ten. General observations from the study: Baseline testing showed seropositivity in only a handful of AZD1222 recipients.

This clonotype was obtained from an adult in good health. The source was peripheral blood, collected on day 0 of AZD1222 vaccination. The chain carries TRBV6-5 and TRBJ1-1; 7 bases line up with TRBD1. The CDR3 reads CASRTTGRQDTEAFF. The CDR3, as DNA: TGTGCCAGCCGAACGACAGGGAGGCAGGACACTGAAGCTTTCTTT.